Sequencing of this TCR beta chain was carried out in a study of blood T cells in healthy people across ages. Trimming shortened V by 4 bases and J by 3 bases, and 7 bases separated the two germline ends. CDR1 and CDR2 from the germline V gene are SNHLY and FYNNEI. CDR3 size: 12 residues. A second PCR of about 6 to 12 cycles used a sample-barcoded 5' primer and a J-beta primer mix. Each cDNA molecule received a tag from a template-switch adaptor that had 12 random nucleotides. TCRdb re-derived calls from the 5' RACE reads in MiXCR, one entry per CDR3 protein. This table holds approximately 800,000 distinct CDR3 sequences, roughly 25% found once. Another study also made use of these data, one on T cells of mothers and their children.

This chain joins TRBV2 and TRBJ2-7; D uncertain. Input material: blood. The TCR originated in a boy younger than 18 in good health. The CDR3 sequence: CASSAASYEQYF. CDR3 DNA sequence: TGTGCCAGCAGTGCCGCTAGCTACGAGCAGTACTTC.